The entry below gives a single T cell receptor beta chain sequence along with its context. Its antigen is not identified. Libraries were prepared by immunoSEQ multiplex PCR; TCRdb keeps only in-frame clonotypes and omits some of them. The sample gives 97,000 or so clones, around 86% of which show up once; more than 4.5% is in the top ten. This record belongs to a study of T cell responses to AZD1222 COVID-19 vaccine. General study results and limits: Baseline seropositives among AZD1222 recipients totaled only five or six. Nearly half of unique spike-specific TCRs reportedly avoided B.1.351 and B.1.1.7 mutated regions. Clonal diversity was possibly underestimated; the donors were predominantly white British and more often female. Distributed over spike, vaccine-associated CD4 TCRs predominated at 160-218 and 743-854.

There are 14 residues in the CDR3. V lost 5 bases and J lost 5; bases outside the gene matches: 5. Germline V gene sequence: CDR1 LNHDA, CDR2 SQIVND (reference sequence). The TCR originated in an adult in good health. Sequencing was performed on peripheral blood, taken on day 0 of AZD1222 vaccination. V usage is TRBV19 and J usage is TRBJ2-2, with 7 bases aligning to TRBD1. The CDR3 nucleotides are TGTGCCAGTAGTGCCCAACAGGGGACCGGGGAGCTGTTTTTT. Protein product: CASSAQQGTGELFF.